The rows below give T cell receptor beta chains drawn from one sample of a study of Graves' ophthalmopathy and Graves' hyperthyroidism. TCRdb fed the multiplex PCR reads into MiXCR, producing one record per CDR3 protein. The repertoire includes 230,000 or so distinct CDR3 sequences, around 42% of them detected once, and roughly 45% sits in the top ten. The specimen sequenced was peripheral blood. The receptor set was obtained from an adult man with Graves' ophthalmopathy. CDR3s include the opening cysteine and the closing phenylalanine or tryptophan.

v_gene: TRBV10-3
CDR3aa: CAISESKRTQETQYF

v_gene: TRBV6-5
CDR3aa: CASSYRGDSPARYGYTF

v_gene: TRBV11-2
CDR3aa: CASSLSGPITLNAFF

v_gene: TRBV12-3/TRBV12-4
CDR3aa: CASRPGWGFYGYTF

v_gene: TRBV5-1
CDR3aa: CASSPGDSSYQPQHF

v_gene: TRBV12-3/TRBV12-4
CDR3aa: CASSLGTYEQYF

v_gene: TRBV12-3/TRBV12-4
CDR3aa: CASSSGQADGYTF

v_gene: TRBV19
CDR3aa: CASTPDSGVRPGELFF

v_gene: TRBV15
CDR3aa: CATSRAGDRGSHEQYF

v_gene: TRBV7-2
CDR3aa: CASSIRTGRTQYF

v_gene: TRBV6-6
CDR3aa: CASLGDRGLVQPQHF

v_gene: TRBV10-3
CDR3aa: CAISVDSQETQYF

v_gene: TRBV2
CDR3aa: CASSEKPSLEQYF

v_gene: TRBV6-1
CDR3aa: CASSAAGRGYGYTF

v_gene: TRBV19
CDR3aa: CASSQNRGETQYF

v_gene: TRBV29-1
CDR3aa: CSVRLAGGPSTGELFF

v_gene: TRBV5-1
CDR3aa: CASSLVPPTGEQYF

v_gene: TRBV10-3
CDR3aa: CASSLGGVFGLDYGYTF

v_gene: TRBV20-1
CDR3aa: CSARGASGNTIYF

v_gene: TRBV25-1
CDR3aa: CASSDDRRGRETQYF

v_gene: TRBV5-8
CDR3aa: CASSLVTGVGGTQYF

v_gene: TRBV6-5
CDR3aa: CASSYSTAQETQYF

v_gene: TRBV20-1
CDR3aa: CSPRDRDPEAFF

v_gene: TRBV24-1
CDR3aa: CATSDSQSGGETQHF

v_gene: TRBV5-8
CDR3aa: CASSPRRTGSEQYF

v_gene: TRBV9
CDR3aa: CASSTRTDRNTEAFF

v_gene: TRBV6-5
CDR3aa: CAVASMGLAEYEQYF

v_gene: TRBV20-1
CDR3aa: CSVQAGFPYEQYF

v_gene: TRBV10-3
CDR3aa: CAISESGYGSPLYEQYF

v_gene: TRBV14
CDR3aa: CASSLFGTLSEKLFF

v_gene: TRBV7-9
CDR3aa: CASSIPSGQGNTEAFF

v_gene: TRBV19
CDR3aa: CASRRDNLNTGELFF

v_gene: TRBV6-5
CDR3aa: CASSEQDRLRQYF

v_gene: TRBV19
CDR3aa: CASKTGTMNTETFF

v_gene: TRBV20-1
CDR3aa: CSATPGGMAGANVLTF

v_gene: TRBV20-1
CDR3aa: CSARPGTGGRQPQHF

v_gene: TRBV10-3
CDR3aa: CASSEWDPKGSPLHF

v_gene: TRBV6-1
CDR3aa: CASRDRGRGTEAFF

v_gene: TRBV20-1
CDR3aa: CSARTLYGYTF

v_gene: TRBV5-1
CDR3aa: CASSLAGAGQPQHF

v_gene: TRBV24-1
CDR3aa: CATAAQYRTGGYEQYF

v_gene: TRBV29-1
CDR3aa: CSVGPDLPYEQYF

v_gene: TRBV2
CDR3aa: CATCRDSTQETQYF

v_gene: TRBV7-2
CDR3aa: CASSYRGTNEKLFF

v_gene: TRBV11-2
CDR3aa: CASSSSRPTEAFF

v_gene: TRBV15
CDR3aa: CATSRDRRQWDPTDTQYF

v_gene: TRBV7-2
CDR3aa: CASSLFPGRGGTDTQYF

v_gene: TRBV11-2
CDR3aa: CASSLSPTGGYTF

v_gene: TRBV28
CDR3aa: CASMATGELFF

v_gene: TRBV29-1
CDR3aa: CSVEPGQGYGYTF

v_gene: TRBV29-1
CDR3aa: CSEGLAGNYEQYF

v_gene: TRBV10-1
CDR3aa: CASSDPGDYEQYF